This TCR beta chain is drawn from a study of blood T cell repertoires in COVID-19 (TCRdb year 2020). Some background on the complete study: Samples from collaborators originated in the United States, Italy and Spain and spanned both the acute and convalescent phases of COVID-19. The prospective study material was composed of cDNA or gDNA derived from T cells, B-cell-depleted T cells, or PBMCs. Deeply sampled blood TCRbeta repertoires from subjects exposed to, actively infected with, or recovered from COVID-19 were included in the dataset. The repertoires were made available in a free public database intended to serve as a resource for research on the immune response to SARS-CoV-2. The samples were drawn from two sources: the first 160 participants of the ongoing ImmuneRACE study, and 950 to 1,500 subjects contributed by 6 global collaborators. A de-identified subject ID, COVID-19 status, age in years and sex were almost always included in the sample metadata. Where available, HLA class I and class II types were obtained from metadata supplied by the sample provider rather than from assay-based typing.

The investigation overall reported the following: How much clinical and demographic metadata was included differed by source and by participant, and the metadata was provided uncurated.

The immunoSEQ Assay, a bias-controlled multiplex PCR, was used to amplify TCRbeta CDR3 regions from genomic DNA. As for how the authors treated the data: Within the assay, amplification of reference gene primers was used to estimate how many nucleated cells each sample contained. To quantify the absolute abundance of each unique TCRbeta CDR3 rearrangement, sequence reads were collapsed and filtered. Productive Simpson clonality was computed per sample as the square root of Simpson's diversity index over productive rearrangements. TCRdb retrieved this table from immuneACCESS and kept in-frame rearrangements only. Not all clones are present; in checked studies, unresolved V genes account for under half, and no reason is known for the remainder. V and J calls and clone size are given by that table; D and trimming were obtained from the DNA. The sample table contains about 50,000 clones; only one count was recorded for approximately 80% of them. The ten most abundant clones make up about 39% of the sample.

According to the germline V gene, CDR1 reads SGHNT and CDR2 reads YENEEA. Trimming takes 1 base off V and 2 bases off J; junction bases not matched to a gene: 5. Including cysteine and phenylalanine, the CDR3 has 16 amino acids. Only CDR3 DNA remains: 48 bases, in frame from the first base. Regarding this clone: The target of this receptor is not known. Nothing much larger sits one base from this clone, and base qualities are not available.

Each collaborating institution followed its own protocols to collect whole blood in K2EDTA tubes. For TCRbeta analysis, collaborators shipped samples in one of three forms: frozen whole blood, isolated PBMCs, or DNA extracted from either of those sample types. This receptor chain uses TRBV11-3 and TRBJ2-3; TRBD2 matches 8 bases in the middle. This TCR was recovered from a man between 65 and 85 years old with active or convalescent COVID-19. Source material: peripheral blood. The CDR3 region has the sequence CASSLGLASNTDTQYF. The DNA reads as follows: TGTGCCAGCAGCTTAGGACTAGCGAGTAACACAGATACGCAGTATTTT.